Following are 29 T cell receptor beta chains from one sample sequenced in a study of T cells in Graves' hyperthyroidism and ophthalmopathy. Amplification yielded TCR beta CDR3 regions, with RNA transcripts as the source. An initial round of RT-PCR targeting the TCR CDR3 relied on the HTBI primer set. Via MiXCR, TCRdb re-called the multiplex PCR reads, giving one row per CDR3 protein. Altogether under 400,000 distinct CDR3 sequences are present, less than 20% being singletons, with the ten largest covering less than 20%. The specimen sequenced was blood. The receptors were sampled from a woman in her 40s with Graves' ophthalmopathy.

In its sample, this clonotype was seen many times. This sequence joins TRBV28 and TRBJ2-5, with 10 bases fitting TRBD1. Germline assignment: CDR1 MDHEN and CDR2 SYDVKM. This CDR3 comprises 15 residues. With V trimmed by 6 bases and J by 4 bases, 8 bases remained unmatched. The CDR3 reads CASSTKTGGLETQYF. CDR3 coding DNA: TGTGCCAGCAGCACGAAGACAGGGGGCTTAGAGACCCAGTACTTC.

This clonotype was seen repeatedly, ten times or more. The V gene is TRBV28, the J gene TRBJ1-2, with TRBD1 matching over 7 bases. CDR3 length: 13 amino acids. With 3 bases clipped from V and 7 bases from J, the junction kept 5 bases outside the gene matches. Germline loops: CDR1 MDHEN, CDR2 SYDVKM. The CDR3 nucleotides read TGTGCCAGCAGTTTGACAGGGTCGGGTGGCTACACCTTC. It is translated as CASSLTGSGGYTF.

The rearrangement uses TRBV2 and TRBJ2-7; unclear D gene. This CDR3 spans 12 amino acids. Per germline, CDR1 SNHLY and CDR2 FYNNEI. Deletions cut 2 bases from V and 4 bases from J, with 6 bases between. For the CDR3, the DNA is TGTGCCAGCAGTGAATTTGAATACGAGCAGTACTTC. As protein: CASSEFEYEQYF. Full variable domain (missing parts from reference TRBV2 and TRBJ2-7): EPEVTQTPSHQVTQMGQEVILRCVPISNHLYFYWYRQILGQKVEFLVSFYNNEISEKSEIFDDQFSVERPDGSNFTLKIRSTKLEDSAMYFCASSEFEYEQYFGPGTRLTVT.

This clonotype was counted many times. This chain joins TRBV24-1 and TRBJ1-5, with TRBD1 matching 7 bases. The CDR3 has 18 amino acids. V shed 6 bases, J shed 0 bases, and the junction held 13 bases outside the gene matches. Germline-derived CDR1 and CDR2 are KGHDR and SFDVKD. In DNA form, the CDR3 reads TGTGCCACCAGTTCCCCGACAGGGCAAAATTATAGCAATCAGCCCCAGCATTTT. Residues: CATSSPTGQNYSNQPQHF.

This chain uses TRBV20-1 with TRBJ2-7; 8 positions match TRBD1. This CDR3 comprises 15 residues. Germline lookup yields CDR1 DFQATT and CDR2 SNEGSKA (reference sequence). J was trimmed by 4 bases and V by 3 bases; bases with no gene match: 11. The DNA for the CDR3 is TGCAGTGCTAGTAATAGACAGGGGATGGGGTACGAGCAGTACTTC. Translating gives CSASNRQGMGYEQYF.

This clonotype was recorded many times. V gene TRBV5-6 combines with J gene TRBJ1-2; D is perhaps TRBD1 (5 bases). Per germline, CDR1 SGHDT and CDR2 YYEEEE. Trimming shortened V by 1 base and J by 2 bases, and 12 bases separated the two germline ends. CDR3 size: 15 residues. CDR3 in DNA: TGTGCCAGCAGCTTGTGGGGCAGAGCCAACTATGGCTACACCTTC. It codes for CASSLWGRANYGYTF.

The chain is built from TRBV2 and TRBJ2-2, with D perhaps assigned TRBD1 or TRBD2 (5 bases each). The CDR3 loop spans 13 amino acids. The germline V and J ends were trimmed by 8 bases and 3 bases, with 10 bases remaining between them. Germline V gene data show CDR1 as SNHLY and CDR2 as FYNNEI. CDR3 loop: CASGGLDTGELFF. The CDR3 DNA reads as TGTGCCAGCGGGGGTCTGGACACCGGGGAGCTGTTTTTT.

The V gene is TRBV6-2 or TRBV6-3, the J gene TRBJ2-7; TRBD1 aligns across 10 bases. V lost 4 bases, J lost 3 bases, and 9 bases stayed unmatched. Germline V lookup: CDR1 MNHEY, CDR2 SVGEGT. The length of the CDR3 is 16 residues. The CDR3 spells CASSSLVTGGIYEQYF. The DNA of the CDR3 is TGTGCCAGCAGTTCTCTGGTGACAGGGGGCATCTACGAGCAGTACTTC.

This clonotype occurred many times. The chain recombines TRBV7-6 with TRBJ2-7, with TRBD2 identical over 7 bases. The CDR3 consists of 14 residues. Germline lookup yields CDR1 SGHVS and CDR2 FNYEAQ. With V trimmed by 5 bases and J by 5 bases, 9 bases remained unmatched. The DNA for the CDR3 is TGTGCCAGCAGCCGGACGGGGGGTATTGACGAGCAGTACTTC. Amino acids: CASSRTGGIDEQYF.

This clonotype was picked up many times. V gene TRBV20-1 combines with J gene TRBJ1-3; D is unclear. Trimming stripped 5 bases from V and 0 bases from J, with 8 bases between. The length of the CDR3 is 13 residues. Germline CDR1 DFQATT, CDR2 SNEGSKA (reference sequence). CDR3 in amino acids: CSAPYTSGNTIYF. DNA of the CDR3: TGCAGTGCTCCTTACACCTCTGGAAACACCATATATTTT.

Ten or more counts support this clonotype. V and J are TRBV7-2 and TRBJ2-1, with TRBD2 matching 9 bases. Germline assignment: CDR1 SGHTA and CDR2 FQGNSA. This CDR3 has 16 amino acids. V was pared by 8 bases and J by 1 base, with 9 bases of the junction left unmatched. This chain's CDR3 is CASRLQAGGSYNEQFF. In nucleotides, the CDR3 is TGTGCCAGCCGACTCCAAGCGGGAGGTTCCTACAATGAGCAGTTCTTC.

This clonotype was observed at least ten times. The chain uses TRBV2 and TRBJ2-2, with D perhaps matching TRBD2 (5 bases). The V end lost 7 bases, the J end lost 4 bases, and 13 bases lay between the germline ends. Germline lookup yields CDR1 SNHLY and CDR2 FYNNEI. The CDR3 extends over 14 amino acids. CDR3 sequence reads: CASIGVLITGELFF. For the CDR3, the DNA is TGTGCCAGCATCGGGGTTTTGATCACCGGGGAGCTGTTTTTT. Filled out from reference TRBV2 and TRBJ2-2, the complete variable domain reads EPEVTQTPSHQVTQMGQEVILRCVPISNHLYFYWYRQILGQKVEFLVSFYNNEISEKSEIFDDQFSVERPDGSNFTLKIRSTKLEDSAMYFCASIGVLITGELFFGEGSRLTVL.

Details on this clonotype: It may be a read error: a sequence one base away is much more abundant. The chain links TRBV9 to TRBJ1-1; D is unresolved. Per germline, CDR1 SGDLS and CDR2 YYNGEE. The V end was cut by 0 bases, the J end by 6 bases, with 21 bases between. This CDR3 is built from 17 residues. CDR3 amino acids: CASSVDSREGSRAEAFF. CDR3 nucleotides: TGTGCCAGCAGCGTAGATTCTCGGGAAGGGTCTAGGGCTGAAGCTTTCTTT.

This clonotype was recorded many times. V gene TRBV6-5 combines with J gene TRBJ1-5; D unresolved. V was shortened by 0 bases and J by 4 bases, with 4 bases between the two germline ends. The germline V gene encodes CDR1 MNHEY and CDR2 SVGAGI. The CDR3 extends over 13 amino acids. CDR3 nucleotides: TGTGCCAGCAGTTACTCGGAGAATCAGCCCCAGCATTTT. Protein product: CASSYSENQPQHF.

This clonotype was counted many times. The chain combines TRBV2 with TRBJ2-2; TRBD2 agrees at 7 bases. This CDR3 spans 15 amino acids. The junction had 6 bases not matched to a gene; V was cut back by 8 bases and J by 0 bases. Germline loops: CDR1 SNHLY, CDR2 FYNNEI. For the CDR3, the DNA is TGTGCCAGCCAAGGTAGCGGGTCGAACACCGGGGAGCTGTTTTTT. This gives the protein CASQGSGSNTGELFF.

This clonotype was counted at least ten times. The J gene is TRBJ1-6, the V gene TRBV6-1; 8 positions agree with TRBD1. CDR1 is MNHNS and CDR2 is SASEGT in the germline V gene. The V segment lost 6 bases and the J segment 7 bases; nucleotides outside the gene matches: 5. The CDR3 runs to 14 residues. CDR3 residues: CASRETGENSPLHF. CDR3 DNA sequence: TGTGCCAGCAGAGAGACAGGGGAAAATTCACCCCTCCACTTT.

This clonotype was seen only a few times. This chain joins TRBV4-3 and TRBJ2-2; 8 positions match TRBD2. The CDR3 extends over 18 amino acids. With 1 base clipped from V and 0 bases from J, the junction kept 7 bases outside the gene matches. CDR1 is LGHNA and CDR2 is YSLEER in the germline V gene. The CDR3 region has the DNA TGCGCCAGCAGCCAAGCTAAGACTAGCGATCCGAACACCGGGGAGCTGTTTTTT. Translating it yields CASSQAKTSDPNTGELFF.

This clonotype was seen many times. The J gene is TRBJ2-5, the V gene TRBV6-1; D unclear. Germline V gene data show CDR1 as MNHNS and CDR2 as SASEGT. The CDR3 is 14 amino acids. V was pared by 2 bases and J by 2 bases, with 9 bases between. CDR3 sequence reads: CASSETVVQETQYF. The CDR3 DNA sequence: TGTGCCAGCAGTGAAACGGTCGTACAAGAGACCCAGTACTTC.

This clonotype has at least ten counts. V usage is TRBV9 and J usage is TRBJ1-3, with 9 bases fitting TRBD1. The J segment lost 0 bases and the V segment lost 4 bases, leaving 8 bases of the junction unmatched. Germline lookup yields CDR1 SGDLS and CDR2 YYNGEE. This CDR3 comprises 17 residues. CDR3 protein: CASSPSGTGHSGNTIYF. The CDR3 DNA reads as TGTGCCAGCAGCCCATCCGGGACAGGGCACTCTGGAAACACCATATATTTT.

This clonotype was observed many times. The J gene is TRBJ2-3, the V gene TRBV2, with TRBD2 matching over 9 bases. The V and J ends lost 3 bases and 6 bases, in that order; junction bases with no gene match: 7. The length of the CDR3 is 15 residues. Germline assignment: CDR1 SNHLY and CDR2 FYNNEI. CDR3 region: CASSDFSGSRDTQYF. In nucleotides, the CDR3 is TGTGCCAGCAGTGATTTTAGCGGGAGTAGGGATACGCAGTATTTT.

V usage is TRBV6-2 or TRBV6-3 and J usage is TRBJ1-5; D not resolved. The germline V gene encodes CDR1 MNHEY and CDR2 SVGEGT. V shed 2 bases and J shed 9 bases, with 8 bases lying between them. The CDR3 consists of 12 residues. CDR3 sequence: CASSYPASPQHF. In DNA, the CDR3 is TGTGCCAGCAGTTACCCCGCATCGCCCCAGCATTTT.

In this sample, this clonotype turned up many times. J is TRBJ1-2 and V is TRBV20-1; D is uncertain. The germline V and J ends were trimmed by 3 bases and 4 bases, with 6 bases remaining between them. This CDR3 spans 11 amino acids. Per the germline V gene, CDR1 is DFQATT and CDR2 is SNEGSKA (reference sequence). The CDR3 loop is CSASPGYGYTF. Here the CDR3 DNA reads TGCAGTGCTAGTCCCGGCTATGGCTACACCTTC.

This clonotype was counted at least ten times. The chain carries TRBV2 and TRBJ2-7; 11 nucleotides agree with TRBD1. This CDR3 comprises 14 residues. The J segment lost 4 bases and the V segment lost 8 bases, leaving 7 bases of the junction unmatched. The germline V gene encodes CDR1 SNHLY and CDR2 FYNNEI. The CDR3 protein is CASSEWDRGYEQYF. The CDR3 DNA sequence: TGTGCCAGCTCAGAATGGGACAGGGGGTACGAGCAGTACTTC.

As concerns this clonotype: An end of the junction differs from the germline gene, which may be a read error. The V call is TRBV28, the J call TRBJ1-2, with D perhaps TRBD1 (5 bases). The CDR3 runs 17 residues. Germline-derived CDR1 and CDR2 are MDHEN and SYDVKM. The CDR3 sequence: CASSSPGGVQVNYGYIF. In DNA form, the CDR3 reads TGTGCCAGCAGTTCTCCCGGGGGAGTACAGGTGAACTATGGCTACATCTTC.

This clonotype has a count of ten or more. The V call is TRBV7-9, the J call TRBJ1-2, with 9 positions matching TRBD1. Germline V lookup: CDR1 SEHNR, CDR2 FQNEAQ (reference sequence). Trimming removed 5 bases from V and 6 bases from J; junction bases left unmatched: 4. This CDR3 has 13 amino acids. The CDR3 region has the DNA TGTGCCAGCAGCAGGACAGGGGATCATGGCTACACCTTC. Its translation: CASSRTGDHGYTF.

Many counts were recorded for this clonotype. The rearrangement uses TRBV12-3 or TRBV12-4 and TRBJ1-6; D is possibly TRBD1 (6 bases). This CDR3 is built from 13 residues. V was pared by 3 bases and J by 9 bases, with 9 bases between. The CDR3 protein is CASSLKGGSPLHF. CDR3 DNA sequence: TGTGCCAGCAGTTTGAAAGGGGGTTCACCCCTCCACTTT.

This clonotype showed up many times. V and J are TRBV29-1 and TRBJ2-1; 11 nucleotides agree with TRBD2. In germline, CDR1 is SQVTM, CDR2 ANQGSEA. The CDR3 is made up of 14 amino acids. The trim removed 6 bases at V and 7 bases at J, leaving 8 bases unmatched. In nucleotides, the CDR3 is TGCAGCGTCTCACTAGCGGGAGTTAGAAATGAGCAGTTCTTC. Residues: CSVSLAGVRNEQFF.

This clonotype appeared a few times. CDR3 in DNA: TGTGCCAGCAGCTACAGGGGATTTTATAGGGACACTGAAGCTTTCTTT. Its translation is CASSYRGFYRDTEAFF. The rearrangement joins TRBV3-1 to TRBJ1-1, with 7 bases lining up with TRBD1. V lost 5 bases to trimming and J lost 3 bases; unmatched junction nucleotides: 12. The CDR3 runs to 16 residues. Germline V gives CDR1 LGHDT, CDR2 YNNKEL (reference sequence).

This clonotype was recorded many times. V usage is TRBV11-1 and J usage is TRBJ2-7; perhaps TRBD2 as D (6 bases). The V and J ends lost 5 bases and 3 bases respectively, with 14 bases between them. The length of the CDR3 is 14 residues. CDR1 is SGHAT and CDR2 is FQDESV in the germline V gene (reference sequence). The CDR3 region has the DNA TGTGCCAGCAGCCCCCTGGCGGGGATCTACGAGCAGTACTTC. Translation: CASSPLAGIYEQYF.